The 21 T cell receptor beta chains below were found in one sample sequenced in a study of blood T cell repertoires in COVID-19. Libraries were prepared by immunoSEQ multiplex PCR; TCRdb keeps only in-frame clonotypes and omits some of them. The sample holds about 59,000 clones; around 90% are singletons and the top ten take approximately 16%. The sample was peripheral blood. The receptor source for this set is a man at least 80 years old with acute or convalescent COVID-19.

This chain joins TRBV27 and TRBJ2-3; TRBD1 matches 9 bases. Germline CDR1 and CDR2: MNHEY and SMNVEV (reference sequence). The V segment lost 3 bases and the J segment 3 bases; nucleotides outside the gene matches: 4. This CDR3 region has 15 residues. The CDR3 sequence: CASSFRQGGTDTQYF. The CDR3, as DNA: TGTGCCAGCAGTTTCAGACAGGGGGGAACAGATACGCAGTATTTT.

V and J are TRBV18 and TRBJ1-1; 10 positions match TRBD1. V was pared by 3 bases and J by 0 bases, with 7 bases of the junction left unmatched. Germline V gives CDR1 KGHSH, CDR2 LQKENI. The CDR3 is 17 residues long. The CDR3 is CASSPTPGQGMNTEAFF. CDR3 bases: TGTGCCAGCTCACCGACTCCGGGACAGGGGATGAACACTGAAGCTTTCTTT. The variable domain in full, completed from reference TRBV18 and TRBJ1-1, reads NAGVMQNPRHLVRRRGQEARLRCSPMKGHSHVYWYRQLPEEGLKFMVYLQKENIIDESGMPKERFSAEFPKEGPSILRIQQVVRGDSAAYFCASSPTPGQGMNTEAFFGQGTRLTVV.

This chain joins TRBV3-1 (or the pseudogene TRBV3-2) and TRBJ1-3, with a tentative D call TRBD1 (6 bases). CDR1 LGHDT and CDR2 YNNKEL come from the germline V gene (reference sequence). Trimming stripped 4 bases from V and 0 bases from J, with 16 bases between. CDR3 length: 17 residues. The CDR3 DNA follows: TGTGCCAGCAGCCCGCATGGACAGTCCTTCTCTGGAAACACCATATATTTT. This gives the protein CASSPHGQSFSGNTIYF.

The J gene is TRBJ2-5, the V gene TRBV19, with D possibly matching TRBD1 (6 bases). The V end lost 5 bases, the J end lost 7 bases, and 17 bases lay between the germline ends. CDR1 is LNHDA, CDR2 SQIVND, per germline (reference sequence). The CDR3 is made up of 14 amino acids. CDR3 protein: CASSPSRTRGTQYF. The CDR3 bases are TGTGCCAGTAGTCCAAGTCGGACCAGGGGGACCCAGTACTTC.

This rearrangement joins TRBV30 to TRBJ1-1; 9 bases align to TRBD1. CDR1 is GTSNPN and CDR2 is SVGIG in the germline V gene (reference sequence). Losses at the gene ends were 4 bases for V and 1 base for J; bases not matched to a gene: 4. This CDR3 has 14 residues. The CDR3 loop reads CAWKQGARNTEAFF. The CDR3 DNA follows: TGTGCCTGGAAACAGGGGGCCAGGAACACTGAAGCTTTCTTT.

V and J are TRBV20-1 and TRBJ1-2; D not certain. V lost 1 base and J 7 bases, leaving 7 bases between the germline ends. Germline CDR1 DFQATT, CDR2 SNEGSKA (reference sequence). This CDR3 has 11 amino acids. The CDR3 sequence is CSARAPIGYTF. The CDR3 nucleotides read TGCAGTGCTAGAGCCCCTATTGGCTACACCTTC.

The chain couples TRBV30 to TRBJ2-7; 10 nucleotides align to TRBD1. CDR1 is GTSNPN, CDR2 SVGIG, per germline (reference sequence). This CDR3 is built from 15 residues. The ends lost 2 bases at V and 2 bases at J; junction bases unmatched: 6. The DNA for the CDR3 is TGTGCCTGGAGTAGTATTGGGACAGGGGCCTACGAGCAGTACTTC. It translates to CAWSSIGTGAYEQYF.

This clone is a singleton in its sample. The CDR3 DNA reads as TGCGCCAGCAGCCAACCGGACAGGGCCTATAATTCACCCCTCCACTTT. Protein: CASSQPDRAYNSPLHF. The chain links TRBV4-1 to TRBJ1-6; the match to TRBD1 covers 8 bases. J lost 2 bases, V lost 2 bases, and 2 bases had no gene match. Germline V gene sequence: CDR1 MGHRA, CDR2 YSYEKL. The CDR3 length is 16 residues.

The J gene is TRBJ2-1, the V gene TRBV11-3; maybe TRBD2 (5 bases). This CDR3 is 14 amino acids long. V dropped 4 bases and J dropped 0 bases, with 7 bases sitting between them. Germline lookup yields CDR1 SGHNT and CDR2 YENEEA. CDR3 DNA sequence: TGTGCCAGCAGCTCAGCGGCCTCCTACAATGAGCAGTTCTTC. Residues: CASSSAASYNEQFF.

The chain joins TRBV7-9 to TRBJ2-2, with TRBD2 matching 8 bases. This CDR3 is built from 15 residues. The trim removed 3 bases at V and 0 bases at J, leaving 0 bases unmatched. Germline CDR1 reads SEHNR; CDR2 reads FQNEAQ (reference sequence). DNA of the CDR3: TGTGCCAGCAGCTTGACTAGCGCGAACACCGGGGAGCTGTTTTTT. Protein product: CASSLTSANTGELFF.

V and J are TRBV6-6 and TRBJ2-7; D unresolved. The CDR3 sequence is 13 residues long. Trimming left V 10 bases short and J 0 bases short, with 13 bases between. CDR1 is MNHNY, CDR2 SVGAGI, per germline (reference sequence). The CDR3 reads CATVQIHSYEQYF. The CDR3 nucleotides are TGTGCCACAGTACAGATCCACTCCTACGAGCAGTACTTC.

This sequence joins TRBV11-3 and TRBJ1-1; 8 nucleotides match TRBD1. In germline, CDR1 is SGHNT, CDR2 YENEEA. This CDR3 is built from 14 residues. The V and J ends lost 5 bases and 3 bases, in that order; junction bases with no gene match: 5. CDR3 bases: TGTGCCAGCAGCCCAGGGGGCTGGGACACTGAAGCTTTCTTT. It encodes CASSPGGWDTEAFF.

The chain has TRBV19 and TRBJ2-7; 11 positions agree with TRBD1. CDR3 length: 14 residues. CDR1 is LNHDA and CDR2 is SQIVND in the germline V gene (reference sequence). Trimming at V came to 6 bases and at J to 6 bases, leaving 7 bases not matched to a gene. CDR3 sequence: CASSQDRGQVEQYF. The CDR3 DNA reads TGTGCCAGTAGCCAGGACAGGGGGCAGGTCGAGCAGTACTTC.

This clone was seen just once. In nucleotides, the CDR3 is TGTGCCAGCAGCAAACCCCGGGTAGATACGCAGTATTTT. It translates to CASSKPRVDTQYF. The V call is TRBV21-1, the J call TRBJ2-3; the tabulated D call, TRBD2, remains unverified against the DNA. TRBV21-1 is assigned pseudogene status. This CDR3 region has 13 residues.

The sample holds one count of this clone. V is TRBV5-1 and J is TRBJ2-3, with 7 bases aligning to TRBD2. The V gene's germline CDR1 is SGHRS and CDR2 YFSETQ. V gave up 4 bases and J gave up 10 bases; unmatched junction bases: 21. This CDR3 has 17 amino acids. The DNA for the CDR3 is TGCGCCAGCAGCCCGGTTGGGACTACCTCATCTGCGGGCGCGCAGTATTTT. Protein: CASSPVGTTSSAGAQYF.

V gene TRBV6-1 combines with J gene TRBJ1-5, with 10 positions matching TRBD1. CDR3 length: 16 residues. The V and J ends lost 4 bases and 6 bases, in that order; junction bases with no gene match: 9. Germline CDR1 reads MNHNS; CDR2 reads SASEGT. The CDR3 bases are TGTGCCAGCAGTGGGGGACAGGGGCCCGCCCCTCAGCCCCAGCATTTT. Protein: CASSGGQGPAPQPQHF.

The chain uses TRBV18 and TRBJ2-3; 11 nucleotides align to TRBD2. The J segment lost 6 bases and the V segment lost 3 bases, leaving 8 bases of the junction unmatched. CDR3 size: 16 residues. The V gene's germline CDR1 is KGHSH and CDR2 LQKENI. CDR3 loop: CASSPGLAAAGDTQYF. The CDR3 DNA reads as TGTGCCAGCTCACCGGGACTAGCGGCAGCGGGGGATACGCAGTATTTT. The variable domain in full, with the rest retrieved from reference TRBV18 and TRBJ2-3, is NAGVMQNPRHLVRRRGQEARLRCSPMKGHSHVYWYRQLPEEGLKFMVYLQKENIIDESGMPKERFSAEFPKEGPSILRIQQVVRGDSAAYFCASSPGLAAAGDTQYFGPGTRLTVL.

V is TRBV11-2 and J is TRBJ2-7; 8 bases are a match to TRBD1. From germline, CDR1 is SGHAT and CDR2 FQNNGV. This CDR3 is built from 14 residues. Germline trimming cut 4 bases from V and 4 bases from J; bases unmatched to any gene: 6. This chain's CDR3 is CASSSTGVGYEQYF. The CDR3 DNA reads TGTGCCAGCAGCTCGACAGGGGTTGGATACGAGCAGTACTTC.

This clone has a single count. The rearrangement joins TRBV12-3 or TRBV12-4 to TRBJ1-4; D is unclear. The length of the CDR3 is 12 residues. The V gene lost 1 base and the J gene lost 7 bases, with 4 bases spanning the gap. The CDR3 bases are TGTGCCAGCAGTTTAGGCAGTGAAAAACTGTTTTTT. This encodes CASSLGSEKLFF.

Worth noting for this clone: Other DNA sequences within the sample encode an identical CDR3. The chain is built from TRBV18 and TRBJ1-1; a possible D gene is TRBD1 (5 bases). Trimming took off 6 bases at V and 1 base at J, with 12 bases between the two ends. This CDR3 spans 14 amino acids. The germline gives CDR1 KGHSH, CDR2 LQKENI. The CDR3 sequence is CASSTTGGNTEAFF. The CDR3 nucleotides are TGTGCCAGCTCCACAACCGGGGGGAACACTGAAGCTTTCTTT.

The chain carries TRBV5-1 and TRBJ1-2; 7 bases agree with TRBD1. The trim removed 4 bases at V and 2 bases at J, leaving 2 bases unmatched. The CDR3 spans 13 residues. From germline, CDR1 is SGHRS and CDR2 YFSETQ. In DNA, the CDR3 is TGCGCCAGCAGCCCGACAGGGAACTATGGCTACACCTTC. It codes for CASSPTGNYGYTF. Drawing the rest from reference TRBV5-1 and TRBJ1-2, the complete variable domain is KAGVTQTPRYLIKTRGQQVTLSCSPISGHRSVSWYQQTPGQGLQFLFEYFSETQRNKGNFPGRFSGRQFSNSRSEMNVSTLELGDSALYLCASSPTGNYGYTFGSGTRLTVV.